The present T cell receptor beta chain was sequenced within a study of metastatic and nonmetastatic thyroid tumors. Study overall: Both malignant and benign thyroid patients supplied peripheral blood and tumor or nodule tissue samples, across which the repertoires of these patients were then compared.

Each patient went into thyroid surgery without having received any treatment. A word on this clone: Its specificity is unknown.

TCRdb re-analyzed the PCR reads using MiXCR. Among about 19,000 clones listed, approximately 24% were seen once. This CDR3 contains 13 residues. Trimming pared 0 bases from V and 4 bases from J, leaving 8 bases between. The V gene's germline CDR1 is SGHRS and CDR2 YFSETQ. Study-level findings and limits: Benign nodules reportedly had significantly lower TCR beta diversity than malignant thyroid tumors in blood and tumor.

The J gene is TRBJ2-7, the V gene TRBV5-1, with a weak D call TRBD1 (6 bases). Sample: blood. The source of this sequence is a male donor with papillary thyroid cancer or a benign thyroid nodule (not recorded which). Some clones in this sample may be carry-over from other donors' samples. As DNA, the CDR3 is TGCGCCAGCAGCTTGGAACAGGGATACGAGCAGTACTTC. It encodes CASSLEQGYEQYF. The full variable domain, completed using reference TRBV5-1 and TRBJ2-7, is KAGVTQTPRYLIKTRGQQVTLSCSPISGHRSVSWYQQTPGQGLQFLFEYFSETQRNKGNFPGRFSGRQFSNSRSEMNVSTLELGDSALYLCASSLEQGYEQYFGPGTRLTVT.